This is a list of T cell receptor beta chains from one sample in a study of long-term antiretroviral therapy in people with HIV. Libraries were prepared by immunoSEQ multiplex PCR; TCRdb keeps only in-frame clonotypes and omits some of them. In the table there are about 33,000 clones, 70% to 80% of which are singletons. This sample comprised unsorted PBMCs, obtained 2 years after starting antiretroviral therapy. The receptors come from a woman in her 50s with HIV. Each CDR3 is given with its conserved first and last residue. The D gene is left open where the match is weak.

>TRBV2|TRBJ1-5|13|.
CASSEGSNQPQHF
TGTGCCAGCAGTGAAGGGAGCAATCAGCCCCAGCATTTT
>TRBV18|TRBJ1-1|15|.
CASSPAGSVNTEAFF
TGTGCCAGCTCACCGGCAGGGAGCGTGAACACTGAAGCTTTCTTT
>TRBV5-1|TRBJ1-1|15|TRBD1
CASSPGGAQNTEAFF
TGCGCCAGCAGCCCAGGGGGGGCGCAGAACACTGAAGCTTTCTTT
>TRBV28|TRBJ2-3|13|TRBD2
CASSTGGGARQYF
TGTGCCAGCAGTACCGGCGGGGGGGCCAGGCAGTATTTT
>TRBV4-1|TRBJ1-5|16|.
CASSQELTVGNQPQHF
TGCGCCAGCAGCCAAGAGTTGACGGTTGGCAATCAGCCCCAGCATTTT
>TRBV11-2|TRBJ2-5|19|TRBD2
CASSSFYRAPGLAEETQYF
TGTGCCAGCAGCTCATTCTACAGGGCACCGGGACTAGCGGAAGAGACCCAGTACTTC
>TRBV28|TRBJ2-2|16|.
CASLFVGQGITGELFF
TGTGCCAGCCTCTTTGTGGGGCAGGGGATTACCGGGGAGCTGTTTTTT
>TRBV9|TRBJ1-4|16|.
CASSEGDSHAGEKLFF
TGTGCCAGCAGCGAAGGGGACTCTCACGCGGGTGAAAAACTGTTTTTT
>TRBV7-9|TRBJ2-4|16|TRBD2
CASTLTSGGGKNIQYF
TGTGCCAGCACCCTAACTAGCGGGGGGGGCAAAAACATTCAGTACTTC
>TRBV2|TRBJ1-1|13|.
CASKMAENTEAFF
TGTGCCAGCAAGATGGCGGAGAACACTGAAGCTTTCTTT
>TRBV15|TRBJ1-4|15|.
CATSRVARTNEKLFF
TGTGCCACCAGCAGAGTCGCAAGAACTAATGAAAAACTGTTTTTT
>TRBV13|TRBJ2-5|15|TRBD2
CASSQGTSGFETQYF
TGTGCCAGCAGCCAAGGGACTAGCGGGTTCGAGACCCAGTACTTC